A selection of T cell receptor beta chains follows, all from one sample in a study of shared clonotypes between healthy human individuals. Libraries were prepared by immunoSEQ multiplex PCR; TCRdb keeps only in-frame clonotypes and omits some of them. The data show around 2.1 million clones, 85% to 95% seen once. Input material: naive CD8+ T cells from PBMCs. These receptors were collected from a man aged 18 to 29 in good health. Some clones in this sample may be carry-over from other donors' samples. Both conserved end residues are part of each CDR3. The D gene is left open where the match is weak. A clone size is listed for some rows: how often the clone was seen (once, few, many), or a class if it is expanded.

clone size: -
J gene: TRBJ2-1
D gene: TRBD2
V gene: TRBV4-2
CDR3 DNA: TGTGCCAGCAGCCAAAAGGGGGTAGCGGGAGTGTCCTACAATGAGCAGTTCTTC
CDR3 protein: CASSQKGVAGVSYNEQFF

clone size: -
J gene: TRBJ2-7
D gene: -
V gene: TRBV2
CDR3 DNA: TGTGCCAGCAGTGGGTTTACTAGCAGAGGCTACGAGCAGTACTTC
CDR3 protein: CASSGFTSRGYEQYF

clone size: -
J gene: TRBJ2-6
D gene: -
V gene: TRBV5-1
CDR3 DNA: TGCGCCAGCAGCTTGATTGGCCTGGCAGGGGCCAACGTCCTGACTTTC
CDR3 protein: CASSLIGLAGANVLTF

clone size: -
J gene: TRBJ2-1
D gene: -
V gene: TRBV27
CDR3 DNA: TGTGCCAGCAGTTTCAATCCCCACGACGGAGGCTCCTACAATGAGCAGTTCTTC
CDR3 protein: CASSFNPHDGGSYNEQFF

clone size: -
J gene: TRBJ2-7
D gene: TRBD2
V gene: TRBV6-5
CDR3 DNA: TGTGCCAGCAGTTACGGGACTAGCGGGAGCAACGAGCAGTACTTC
CDR3 protein: CASSYGTSGSNEQYF

clone size: once
J gene: TRBJ1-2
D gene: -
V gene: TRBV10-2
CDR3 DNA: TGCGCCAGCAGTGAGATCCCCGCGACCTATGGCTACACCTTC
CDR3 protein: CASSEIPATYGYTF

clone size: once
J gene: TRBJ2-1
D gene: -
V gene: TRBV29-1
CDR3 DNA: TGCAGCGTGACGTTGGGTCTTTACAATGAGCAGTTCTTC
CDR3 protein: CSVTLGLYNEQFF

clone size: -
J gene: TRBJ1-2
D gene: -
V gene: TRBV5-6
CDR3 DNA: TGTGCCAGCAGCTTGGCCGGGGGACACGCTAACTATGGCTACACCTTC
CDR3 protein: CASSLAGGHANYGYTF

clone size: once
J gene: TRBJ2-7
D gene: TRBD1
V gene: TRBV5-1
CDR3 DNA: TGCGCCAGCAGTGACAGGGCTACCTACGAGCAGTACTTC
CDR3 protein: CASSDRATYEQYF

clone size: few
J gene: TRBJ1-1
D gene: -
V gene: TRBV19
CDR3 DNA: TGTGCCAGTAGTATACAGAACACTGAAGCTTTCTTT
CDR3 protein: CASSIQNTEAFF

clone size: once
J gene: TRBJ2-7
D gene: -
V gene: TRBV4-2
CDR3 DNA: TGTGCCAGCAGCCAAGCTGAGAGGGGCTACGAGCAGTACTTC
CDR3 protein: CASSQAERGYEQYF

clone size: -
J gene: TRBJ1-1
D gene: TRBD1
V gene: TRBV6-5
CDR3 DNA: TGTGCCAGCAGTGACAGGGCGGACACTGAAGCTTTCTTT
CDR3 protein: CASSDRADTEAFF

clone size: -
J gene: TRBJ2-1
D gene: TRBD2
V gene: TRBV10-3
CDR3 DNA: TGTGCCATCTTCGCGGGGGGCGGGAGGTACTCCTACAATGAGCAGTTCTTC
CDR3 protein: CAIFAGGGRYSYNEQFF

clone size: -
J gene: TRBJ2-7
D gene: -
V gene: TRBV2
CDR3 DNA: TGTGCCAGCAGGCGATTCGACACCTACGAGCAGTACTTC
CDR3 protein: CASRRFDTYEQYF

clone size: -
J gene: TRBJ1-5
D gene: -
V gene: TRBV2
CDR3 DNA: TGTGCCAGCAAGTGGGCCGGGAATCAGCCCCAGCATTTT
CDR3 protein: CASKWAGNQPQHF

clone size: few
J gene: TRBJ2-7
D gene: -
V gene: TRBV9
CDR3 DNA: TGTGCCAGCAGCGCCGGGTACGAGCAGTACTTC
CDR3 protein: CASSAGYEQYF

clone size: -
J gene: TRBJ2-7
D gene: TRBD2
V gene: TRBV27
CDR3 DNA: TGTGCCAGCAGTTTTAGCGGGAAAGGAAGTGAGCAGTACTTC
CDR3 protein: CASSFSGKGSEQYF

clone size: -
J gene: TRBJ2-4
D gene: -
V gene: TRBV6-1
CDR3 DNA: TGTGCCAGCAGTGGGGGCAGGGTAAGGAGTATTCCCAAAAACATTCAGTACTTC
CDR3 protein: CASSGGRVRSIPKNIQYF

clone size: -
J gene: TRBJ2-5
D gene: -
V gene: TRBV4-3
CDR3 DNA: TGCGCCAGCAGCCAAGATTCGGCAGGCGGGTACCAAGAGACCCAGTACTTC
CDR3 protein: CASSQDSAGGYQETQYF

clone size: -
J gene: TRBJ2-7
D gene: TRBD1
V gene: TRBV29-1
CDR3 DNA: TGCAGCGTTGACGCTTCGGGACAGGGCTACGAGCAGTACTTC
CDR3 protein: CSVDASGQGYEQYF

clone size: -
J gene: TRBJ2-1
D gene: TRBD2
V gene: TRBV14
CDR3 DNA: TGTGCCAGCAGCCAAATTAGCGGGAACTACAATGAGCAGTTCTTC
CDR3 protein: CASSQISGNYNEQFF

clone size: -
J gene: TRBJ2-1
D gene: TRBD2
V gene: TRBV18
CDR3 DNA: TGTGCCAGCTCACCACTTGGACTAGCGGGAGAGGGGAGCTCCTACAATGAGCAGTTCTTC
CDR3 protein: CASSPLGLAGEGSSYNEQFF

clone size: -
J gene: TRBJ2-2
D gene: -
V gene: TRBV4-1
CDR3 DNA: TGCGCCAGCAGCCAAGATCGACTAAGCGGGGAGCTGTTTTTT
CDR3 protein: CASSQDRLSGELFF

clone size: -
J gene: TRBJ2-7
D gene: TRBD2
V gene: TRBV11-1
CDR3 DNA: TGTGCCAGCAGCTTAGTTCCTAGCGGGGTCTACGAGCAGTACTTC
CDR3 protein: CASSLVPSGVYEQYF

clone size: -
J gene: TRBJ1-4
D gene: -
V gene: TRBV28
CDR3 DNA: TGTGCCAGCAGTTCTGGCGTGGGGGGGAGCGAAAAACTGTTTTTT
CDR3 protein: CASSSGVGGSEKLFF

clone size: few
J gene: TRBJ1-1
D gene: -
V gene: TRBV28
CDR3 DNA: TGTGCCAGCAGTCTTTCACGAGCGTTGAACACTGAAGCTTTCTTT
CDR3 protein: CASSLSRALNTEAFF

clone size: -
J gene: TRBJ2-7
D gene: TRBD2
V gene: TRBV4-3
CDR3 DNA: TGCGCCAGCAGCCAACTACTAGCGGGAGGGCCAGTGGGCGAGCAGTACTTC
CDR3 protein: CASSQLLAGGPVGEQYF

clone size: -
J gene: TRBJ2-1
D gene: -
V gene: TRBV7-2
CDR3 DNA: TGTGCCAGCAGCCTCTGGGGCGTTTCCCGAGGCAATGAGCAGTTCTTC
CDR3 protein: CASSLWGVSRGNEQFF